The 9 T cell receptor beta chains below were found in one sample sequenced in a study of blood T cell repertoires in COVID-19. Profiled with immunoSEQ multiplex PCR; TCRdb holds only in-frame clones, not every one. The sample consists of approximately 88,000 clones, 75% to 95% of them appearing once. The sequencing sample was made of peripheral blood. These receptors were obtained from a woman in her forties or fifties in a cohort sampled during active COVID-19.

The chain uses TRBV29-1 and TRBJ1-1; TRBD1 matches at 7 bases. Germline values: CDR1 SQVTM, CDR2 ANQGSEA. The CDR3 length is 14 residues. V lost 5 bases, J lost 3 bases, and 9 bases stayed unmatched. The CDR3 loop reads CSVIIDRVDTEAFF. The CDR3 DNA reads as TGCAGCGTTATTATCGACAGGGTAGACACTGAAGCTTTCTTT.

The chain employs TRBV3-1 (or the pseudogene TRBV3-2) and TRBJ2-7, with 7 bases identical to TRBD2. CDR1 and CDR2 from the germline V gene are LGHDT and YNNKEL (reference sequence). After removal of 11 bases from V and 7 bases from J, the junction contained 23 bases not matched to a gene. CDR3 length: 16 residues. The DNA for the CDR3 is TGTGCCGTAGGGTCGTCGGGACTAATCATACCCCTGGAGCAGTACTTC. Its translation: CAVGSSGLIIPLEQYF.

CDR3 sequence reads: CASSFSRGVNEQFF. In DNA form, the CDR3 reads TGTGCCAGCAGCTTCAGCAGGGGGGTCAATGAGCAGTTCTTC. The rearrangement links TRBV11-2 to TRBJ2-1; weak D call: TRBD1 (7 bases). V was shortened by 3 bases and J by 6 bases, with 12 bases between the two germline ends. The CDR3 runs 14 residues. Germline V gives CDR1 SGHAT, CDR2 FQNNGV.

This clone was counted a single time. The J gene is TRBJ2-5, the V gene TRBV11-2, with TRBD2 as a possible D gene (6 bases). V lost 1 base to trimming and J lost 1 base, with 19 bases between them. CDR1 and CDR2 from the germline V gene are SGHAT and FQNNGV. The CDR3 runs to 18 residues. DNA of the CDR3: TGTGCCAGCAGCTTAGTTTTTGGGGTGCCGGGAGTCCAAGAGACCCAGTACTTC. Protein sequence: CASSLVFGVPGVQETQYF.

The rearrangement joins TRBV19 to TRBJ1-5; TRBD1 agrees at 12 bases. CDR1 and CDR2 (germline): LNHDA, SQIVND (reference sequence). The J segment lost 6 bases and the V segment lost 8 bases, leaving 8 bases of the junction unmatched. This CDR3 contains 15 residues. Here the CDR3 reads CASGAGQGAFQPQHF. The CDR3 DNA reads TGTGCCAGTGGGGCGGGACAGGGGGCATTTCAGCCCCAGCATTTT.

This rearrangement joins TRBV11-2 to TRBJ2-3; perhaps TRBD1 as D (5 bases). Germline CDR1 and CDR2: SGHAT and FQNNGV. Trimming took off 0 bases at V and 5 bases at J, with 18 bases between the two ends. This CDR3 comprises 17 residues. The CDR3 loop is CASSLEVGARRRDTQYF. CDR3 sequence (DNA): TGTGCCAGCAGCTTAGAGGTTGGGGCTCGGCGTCGAGATACGCAGTATTTT.

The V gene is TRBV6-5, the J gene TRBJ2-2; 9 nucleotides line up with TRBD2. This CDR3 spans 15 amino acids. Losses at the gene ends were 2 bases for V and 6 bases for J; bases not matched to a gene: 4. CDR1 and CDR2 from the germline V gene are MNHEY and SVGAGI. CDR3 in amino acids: CASSYASGTSGELFF. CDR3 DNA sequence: TGTGCCAGCAGTTACGCTAGCGGGACGTCCGGGGAGCTGTTTTTT.

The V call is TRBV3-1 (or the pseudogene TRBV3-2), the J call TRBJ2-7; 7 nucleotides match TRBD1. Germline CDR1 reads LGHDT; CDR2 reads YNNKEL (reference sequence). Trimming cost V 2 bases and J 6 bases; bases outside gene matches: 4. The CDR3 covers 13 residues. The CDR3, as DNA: TGTGCCAGCAGCCAATTACAGGGGCTCGAGCAGTACTTC. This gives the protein CASSQLQGLEQYF.

The CDR3 DNA reads TGCGCCAGCAGCCATTATACGGGACAGGGTTACGAGCAGTACTTC. Protein product: CASSHYTGQGYEQYF. The rearrangement uses TRBV4-1 and TRBJ2-7; 9 bases match TRBD1. CDR3 length: 15 amino acids. Germline V lookup: CDR1 MGHRA, CDR2 YSYEKL. V lost 3 bases, J lost 4 bases, and 7 bases stayed unmatched.